A selection of T cell receptor beta chains follows, all from one sample in a study of T-cell reconstitution after alpha-beta-depleted transplantation in children. TCRdb called the PCR reads again in MiXCR, with one record for every CDR3 protein. The sample carries under 450,000 distinct CDR3 sequences, roughly 17% recorded once. The sequenced sample was PBMCs, mostly from graft donor cells, obtained 360 days after TCRalphabeta/CD19-depleted stem cell transplant. The source is a boy less than two years old who had a stem cell transplant for Wiskott-Aldrich syndrome, so the T cells may come from the graft donor. Each CDR3 is given with its conserved first and last residue. D genes are given only for firm matches. Rows give clone size only sometimes, using once, few, many, or a class for an expanded clone.

clone size	V gene	D gene	J gene	CDR3 DNA	CDR3 protein
few	TRBV29-1	TRBD1	TRBJ2-7	TGCAGCATAGCCCGGGACAGGCGCTACGAGCAGTACTTC	CSIARDRRYEQYF
-	TRBV19	-	TRBJ2-4	TGTGCCAGTAGTGCCAGGTTCCGGGCCAAAAACATTCAGTACTTC	CASSARFRAKNIQYF
-	TRBV5-6	-	TRBJ2-7	TGTGCCAGCAGCTTAGCGCTCGGCAGGGGCTACGAGCAGTACTTC	CASSLALGRGYEQYF
-	TRBV11-1	TRBD1	TRBJ2-7	TGTGCCAGCAGCTTAAAGGGACAGGGAAAGGCTGGAGGTCCCTACGAGCAGTACTTC	CASSLKGQGKAGGPYEQYF
-	TRBV27	-	TRBJ2-7	TGTGCCAGCAGTTTCCGGTACTTTCAGGGTACCTACGAGCAGTACTTC	CASSFRYFQGTYEQYF
-	TRBV9	-	TRBJ2-3	TGTGCCAGCAGCGTAGCAACAGATACGCAGTATTTT	CASSVATDTQYF
few	TRBV20-1	-	TRBJ2-1	TGCAGTGCCGCCCGGGGCGGGCGCCCCTACAATGAGCAGTTCTTC	CSAARGGRPYNEQFF
-	TRBV3-1	-	TRBJ2-1	TGTGCCAGCAGCCCAATTGCACTTACAACCTACAATGAGCAGTTCTTC	CASSPIALTTYNEQFF
-	TRBV24-1	TRBD2	TRBJ2-1	TGTGCCACCAAGACTAGCGGGGTTGGGGATGAGCAGTTCTTC	CATKTSGVGDEQFF
-	TRBV20-1	-	TRBJ2-3	TGCAGTGCTAGTGAACGACAGACTTTTCCGCAGTATTTT	CSASERQTFPQYF
few	TRBV30	-	TRBJ2-5	TGTGCCTGGAGTGTTATTAGCGGTGGTGGAGAGACCCAGTACTTC	CAWSVISGGGETQYF